This T cell receptor (beta chain) comes out of a study of CD8 T cells in ankylosing spondylitis. TCRdb re-analysed the 5' RACE reads in MiXCR, keeping a single row per CDR3 protein. The table lists 250,000 or so distinct CDR3 sequences, 18% of them singletons. Broader study findings: There was a TCR beta motif, made of several highly homologous variants, that appeared characteristic of ankylosing spondylitis blood.

Concerning this clonotype: Its antigen remains unknown.

The TCR originated in a male donor with ankylosing spondylitis or in good health (not recorded which). The material sequenced was blood, either unsorted or a sorted T cell fraction (not recorded which).

The CDR3 DNA follows: TGCAGTGCTAGAGATCTTTGGGGGACCTGCAGGGAAAAACTGTTTTTT. As protein: CSARDLWGTCREKLFF. V gene TRBV20-1 combines with J gene TRBJ1-4, with D maybe TRBD1 (5 bases). There are 16 residues in the CDR3. Looked up from germline, CDR1 is DFQATT and CDR2 is SNEGSKA (reference sequence). V was pared by 0 bases and J by 8 bases, with 19 bases between.